This TCR beta chain originates from a study of OX40 agonist ivuxolimab in advanced cancers. Study information: Patients with prior anti-PD-1, anti-PD-L1 or anti-CTLA-4 therapy were eligible; 35% to 45% had some. Findings and limits, study-wide: The study found among the lowest clonal expansion in partial responders at 0.1-3.0 mg/kg.

Autoimmune disease history or systemic immunosuppression meant exclusion. Sequencing used immunoSEQ multiplex PCR; TCRdb keeps in-frame clones, though not all of them. The table shows around 66,000 clones, with about 90% occurring only once. Germline V lookup: CDR1 SGHTA, CDR2 FQGNSA. V trimming: 1 base; J trimming: 4 bases; junction bases outside the gene matches: 5. The CDR3 consists of 16 residues. To note about this clone: Its antigen is currently unknown.

This chain links TRBV7-2 with TRBJ2-3; 10 nucleotides line up with TRBD1. The specimen was CD4+ or CD8+ T cells sorted from blood, collected in a trial of the OX40 agonist ivuxolimab. The receptor's source is an adult with an advanced solid tumor such as melanoma, head and neck, liver or kidney cancer. The CDR3 spells CASSLGSGTGADTQYF. CDR3 nucleotide sequence: TGTGCCAGCAGCTTAGGATCCGGGACAGGGGCAGATACGCAGTATTTT.